This T cell receptor (beta chain) was profiled in a study of T cell responses to AZD1222 COVID-19 vaccine. This CDR3 comprises 16 residues. Trimming took off 3 bases at V and 1 base at J, with 15 bases between the two ends. Germline-derived CDR1 and CDR2 are LGHNA and YSLEER. Profiled with immunoSEQ multiplex PCR; TCRdb holds only in-frame clones, not every one. The sample has roughly 110,000 clones, around 92% seen once. This clonotype originated in an adult who received the AZD1222 COVID-19 vaccine. V and J are TRBV4-3 and TRBJ1-2; D gene ambiguous. The specimen was peripheral blood, collected 28 days after the second AZD1222 dose. The CDR3 DNA reads TGCGCCAGCAGCCAGTCGTACAACCGAGGTAACTATGGCTACACCTTC. Encoded protein: CASSQSYNRGNYGYTF.